This record covers a single T cell receptor beta chain. Its target is not known. Unique molecular identifier tags were affixed to discrete cDNA molecules. MiXCR, applied by TCRdb to the 5' RACE reads, yields one record per CDR3 protein. The profile shows 75,000 to 100,000 distinct CDR3 sequences, 15% of them singletons. Germline trimming cut 5 bases from V and 7 bases from J; bases unmatched to any gene: 6. Germline assignment: CDR1 PRHDT and CDR2 FYEKMQ (reference sequence). The CDR3 extends over 14 amino acids. This sample was taken from a study of early T cells in non-severe SARS-CoV-2 infection. Study details: Bulk RNA isolated from unsorted whole blood underwent sequencing; chains were not paired. Study-level results: Missing private and CD4 specificities, VDJdb matching favored anti-spike CD8 responses.

V is TRBV13 and J is TRBJ2-7; 12 nucleotides align to TRBD2. Sequencing was carried out using whole blood. The source is an adult who was a healthcare worker with PCR-confirmed SARS-CoV-2 infection or an uninfected control (not recorded which). CDR3 bases: TGTGCCAGCAGCGATAGGACTAGCGGGAATGAGCAGTACTTC. Amino acid sequence: CASSDRTSGNEQYF.